This is a list of T cell receptor beta chains from one sample in a study of T cell responses to AZD1222 COVID-19 vaccine. Produced via immunoSEQ multiplex PCR; TCRdb's table is partial and in-frame only. The table has about 180,000 clones, 80% to 90% seen once. The sample consisted of peripheral blood, taken 28 days after the second dose of the MenACWY control vaccine. The receptors were gathered from an adult who received the MenACWY meningococcal vaccine as a control. Both conserved end residues are part of each CDR3. The D gene is left open where the match is weak. Part of the rows lack a size; the others show once, few, many or a class for expanded clones.

v_gene	abundance	j_gene	d_gene	CDR3aa	CDR3nt
TRBV28	-	TRBJ2-7	-	CASTSDTLGSYEQYF	TGTGCCAGCACCTCTGACACCCTGGGCTCCTACGAGCAGTACTTC
TRBV10-1	-	TRBJ1-1	-	CASSESGRSHSEAFF	TGCGCCAGCAGTGAGTCAGGCCGCTCACACAGTGAAGCTTTCTTT
TRBV28	-	TRBJ1-4	-	CASSRYGGENEKLFF	TGTGCCAGCAGCCGATACGGGGGTGAGAATGAAAAACTGTTTTTT
TRBV13	-	TRBJ1-5	-	CASSLGSQPQHF	TGTGCCAGCAGCTTAGGTAGCCAGCCCCAGCATTTT
TRBV28	-	TRBJ2-7	-	CASKWRMEAPWEQYF	TGTGCCAGCAAATGGCGTATGGAGGCCCCCTGGGAGCAGTACTTC
TRBV6-5	-	TRBJ1-1	-	CASSYSYGDTEAFF	TGTGCCAGCAGTTACTCGTACGGGGACACTGAAGCTTTCTTT
TRBV6-2/TRBV6-3	-	TRBJ2-1	-	CASTYVHEQFF	TGTGCCAGCACTTACGTCCATGAGCAGTTCTTC
TRBV2	-	TRBJ1-2	-	CASAGFNYGYTF	TGTGCCAGCGCGGGATTTAACTATGGCTACACCTTC
TRBV10-3	-	TRBJ2-3	-	CAISQGSDTQYF	TGTGCCATCAGCCAAGGCTCAGATACGCAGTATTTT
TRBV3-1/TRBV3-2	-	TRBJ1-6	-	CASSPRAANSPLHF	TGTGCCAGCAGCCCCCGCGCCGCAAATTCACCCCTCCACTTT
TRBV10-3	-	TRBJ1-2	-	CASRASEVDYTF	TGTGCCAGCAGGGCGTCCGAGGTAGACTACACCTTC
TRBV19	-	TRBJ2-5	TRBD2	CASSIVPGLFAETQYF	TGTGCCAGTAGTATCGTACCGGGACTATTTGCAGAGACCCAGTACTTC
TRBV5-8	-	TRBJ2-2	-	CASIGRVQAGELFF	TGTGCCAGTATTGGACGGGTTCAGGCCGGGGAGCTGTTTTTT
TRBV6-4	-	TRBJ1-5	-	CASSRDADNPQHF	TGTGCCAGCAGCCGGGATGCTGATAACCCCCAGCATTTT
TRBV5-1	-	TRBJ1-1	TRBD1	CASSLGRTGVTEAFF	TGCGCCAGCAGCTTGGGTCGGACAGGGGTTACTGAAGCTTTCTTT
TRBV7-2	few	TRBJ2-1	TRBD2	CASSLARLAGDNEQFF	TGTGCCAGCAGCTTAGCGCGGCTAGCGGGAGACAATGAGCAGTTCTTC
TRBV30	-	TRBJ1-3	-	CAWRNSGNTIYF	TGTGCCTGGAGGAACTCTGGAAACACCATATATTTT
TRBV4-1	-	TRBJ2-5	TRBD2	CASSQEGTSRRETQYF	TGCGCCAGCAGCCAAGAGGGGACTAGTCGTAGGGAGACCCAGTACTTC
TRBV5-5	-	TRBJ2-1	TRBD1	CASSLRTGFVDEQFF	TGTGCCAGCAGCTTGCGGACAGGGTTCGTCGATGAGCAGTTCTTC
TRBV19	-	TRBJ1-5	-	CASSISGGDSNQPQHF	TGTGCCAGTAGTATATCGGGAGGAGATAGCAATCAGCCCCAGCATTTT
TRBV5-1	-	TRBJ2-2	TRBD1	CASSLIVWDRGTGELFF	TGCGCCAGCAGCTTGATTGTGTGGGACAGGGGGACCGGGGAGCTGTTTTTT
TRBV24-1	-	TRBJ2-1	-	CATSGSGVGEQFF	TGTGCCACCAGTGGATCGGGAGTAGGGGAGCAGTTCTTC
TRBV5-6	once	TRBJ2-7	TRBD2	CASSLAGAPSYEQYF	TGTGCCAGCAGCCTAGCGGGAGCCCCCTCCTACGAGCAGTACTTC
TRBV6-2/TRBV6-3	-	TRBJ2-1	TRBD2	CASSVRTSGVNGGEQFF	TGTGCCAGCAGTGTCCGGACTAGCGGTGTTAACGGGGGTGAGCAGTTCTTC
TRBV28	-	TRBJ2-7	-	CASLPTRAGEQYF	TGTGCCAGCCTCCCGACTAGAGCTGGGGAGCAGTACTTC
TRBV3-1/TRBV3-2	-	TRBJ1-5	TRBD1	CASSQAGTGNQPQHF	TGTGCCAGCAGCCAAGCCGGGACAGGGAATCAGCCCCAGCATTTT
TRBV6-5	-	TRBJ2-1	TRBD1	CASTKEGADYNEQFF	TGTGCCAGCACAAAAGAGGGGGCCGACTACAATGAGCAGTTCTTC
TRBV5-4	-	TRBJ2-5	-	CASSLRGSLETQYF	TGTGCCAGCAGCTTGAGAGGGTCTTTAGAGACCCAGTACTTC
TRBV7-9	-	TRBJ2-7	-	CASSLTGSSYEQYF	TGTGCCAGCAGCTTAACAGGGTCCTCCTACGAGCAGTACTTC
TRBV9	-	TRBJ1-5	-	CASSVGRAGQPQHF	TGTGCCAGCAGCGTCGGGCGGGCGGGCCAGCCCCAGCATTTT
TRBV24-1	once	TRBJ2-5	TRBD1	CATSDLGTGQETQYF	TGTGCCACCAGTGATTTGGGGACAGGGCAAGAGACCCAGTACTTC
TRBV7-7	-	TRBJ2-3	-	CASSLGTGAGTDTQYF	TGTGCCAGCAGCTTAGGAACCGGGGCGGGCACAGATACGCAGTATTTT
TRBV3-1/TRBV3-2	-	TRBJ2-1	TRBD2	CASSQESGVLAGGPISPEQFF	TGTGCCAGCAGCCAAGAATCTGGAGTTCTAGCGGGAGGGCCTATTTCCCCTGAGCAGTTCTTC
TRBV27	-	TRBJ1-4	-	CASSLTLSTANEKLFF	TGTGCCAGCAGTTTAACACTCTCGACAGCTAATGAAAAACTGTTTTTT
TRBV4-3	-	TRBJ1-5	-	CASSQDLGVSNQPQHF	TGCGCCAGCAGCCAAGATCTTGGGGTGAGCAATCAGCCCCAGCATTTT
TRBV18	-	TRBJ2-6	-	CASSPAFSGANVLTF	TGTGCCAGCTCACCAGCGTTCTCTGGGGCCAACGTCCTGACTTTC
TRBV7-2	-	TRBJ2-1	TRBD1	CASSRTRTGGGLGEFF	TGTGCCAGCAGCCGTACCAGGACAGGGGGCGGGCTAGGAGAGTTCTTC
TRBV21-1	-	TRBJ2-7	-	CAGHLPIRLAGGPSLVEQYF	TGTGCCGGACACTTACCGATTCGACTAGCGGGAGGGCCCTCTTTGGTAGAGCAGTACTTC
TRBV6-5	-	TRBJ2-3	-	CASRPAISTDTQYF	TGTGCCAGCAGACCGGCAATTAGCACAGATACGCAGTATTTT
TRBV6-6	-	TRBJ1-2	-	CATYTGAGDYTF	TGTGCCACTTACACCGGGGCGGGTGACTACACCTTC
TRBV4-2	few	TRBJ2-7	-	CASSHSGLRSSYEQYF	TGTGCCAGCAGCCATTCGGGACTTCGTAGCTCCTACGAGCAGTACTTC
TRBV24-1	-	TRBJ1-5	-	CATSVAGEGDQPQHF	TGTGCCACCAGTGTGGCGGGTGAGGGGGATCAGCCCCAGCATTTT
TRBV18	once	TRBJ2-2	-	CASSPVGELFF	TGTGCCAGCTCACCAGTCGGGGAGCTGTTTTTT
TRBV19	once	TRBJ2-7	-	CASSVTASYEQYF	TGTGCCAGTAGTGTAACGGCTTCCTACGAGCAGTACTTC
TRBV12-3/TRBV12-4	-	TRBJ1-2	-	CASSSLSEYGYTF	TGTGCCAGCAGTTCCTTATCAGAATACGGCTACACCTTC
TRBV28	-	TRBJ1-4	-	CASSLSGDGEKLFF	TGTGCCAGCAGTTTATCTGGGGACGGGGAAAAACTGTTTTTT
TRBV10-3	-	TRBJ2-5	-	CAISRTEETQYF	TGTGCCATCAGTAGGACAGAAGAGACCCAGTACTTC
TRBV5-1	-	TRBJ2-7	TRBD2	CASSYTSGRYEQYF	TGCGCCAGCAGCTACACTAGCGGGAGATACGAGCAGTACTTC
TRBV28	-	TRBJ2-3	TRBD2	CASATHSGTSGRGFADTQYF	TGTGCCAGCGCGACCCATTCCGGGACTAGCGGGAGGGGCTTCGCAGATACGCAGTATTTT
TRBV30	-	TRBJ2-7	-	CAWSLNIAYEQYF	TGTGCCTGGAGTTTAAACATAGCCTACGAGCAGTACTTC
TRBV20-1	-	TRBJ2-7	TRBD2	CSATGTKKQYF	TGCAGTGCTACGGGGACTAAGAAGCAGTACTTC
TRBV27	-	TRBJ1-1	-	CASTTNYMNTEAFF	TGTGCCAGCACTACTAACTATATGAACACTGAAGCTTTCTTT
TRBV6-1	-	TRBJ1-1	-	CASSDQPVMNTEAFF	TGTGCCAGCAGTGACCAGCCCGTTATGAACACTGAAGCTTTCTTT
TRBV2	-	TRBJ2-7	-	CASSPQLFSYEQYF	TGTGCCAGCAGTCCACAGTTATTCTCCTACGAGCAGTACTTC
TRBV27	-	TRBJ2-7	-	CASRGGPYEQYF	TGTGCCAGCAGGGGGGGACCCTACGAGCAGTACTTC